Listed here are 27 T cell receptor beta chains from one sample, sequenced in a study of shared clonotypes between healthy human individuals (dated by TCRdb to about 2020). The library was made by the immunoSEQ multiplex PCR assay. Sourced from immuneACCESS, this table was stored by TCRdb with only in-frame sequences that have V and J called. A share of the clones is absent; for the studies checked, an unresolved V gene accounts for under half, and the remainder has no known explanation. In all, the sample holds 850,000 to 1,200,000 clones, and under 80% of those were seen once. The ten largest clones represent approximately 1.5% of the sample. What was sequenced was memory CD4+ T cells sorted from blood. The cell subset or site tag for this specimen amounts to: CD45RA-negative fraction. The source is a man in his late teens or twenties in good health.

The rearrangement uses TRBV28 and TRBJ1-1; D unclear. Germline loops: CDR1 MDHEN, CDR2 SYDVKM. V lost 5 bases, J lost 8 bases, and 12 bases lay in between. The CDR3 length is 12 residues. DNA for the CDR3: TGTGCCAGCAGTACCATGTCTCGGGAAGCTTTCTTT. Translated, it gives CASSTMSREAFF. Filled out from reference TRBV28 and TRBJ1-1, the complete variable domain reads DVKVTQSSRYLVKRTGEKVFLECVQDMDHENMFWYRQDPGLGLRLIYFSYDVKMKEKGDIPEGYSVSREKKERFSLILESASTNQTSMYLCASSTMSREAFFGQGTRLTVV.

The genes are TRBV6-1 and TRBJ1-3; no definite D call. The germline CDR1 and CDR2 sequences are MNHNS and SASEGT. The CDR3 runs 13 residues. V was pared by 6 bases and J by 0 bases, with 6 bases between. CDR3 region: CASRQTSGNTIYF. Written as DNA, the CDR3 is TGTGCCAGCAGACAGACCTCTGGAAACACCATATATTTT.

The rearrangement joins TRBV11-3 to TRBJ2-2; D is uncertain. V lost 1 base and J 7 bases, leaving 10 bases between the germline ends. The CDR3 length is 14 residues. Germline lookup yields CDR1 SGHNT and CDR2 YENEEA. CDR3 nucleotide sequence: TGTGCCAGCAGCTTAGCGGGCCAGAACGGGGAGCTGTTTTTT. Translated, it gives CASSLAGQNGELFF.

The sample holds one count of this clone. The chain joins TRBV5-4 to TRBJ2-1; D is undetermined. Germline CDR1 SGHNT, CDR2 YYREEE (reference sequence). Trimming pared 1 base from V and 5 bases from J, leaving 10 bases between. There are 14 residues in the CDR3. CDR3 sequence (DNA): TGTGCCAGCAGCTTGTTTCGACCGAACAATGAGCAGTTCTTC. Its protein product is CASSLFRPNNEQFF.

This chain uses TRBV18 with TRBJ2-7; TRBD2 matches at 9 bases. With 3 bases clipped from V and 5 bases from J, the junction kept 20 bases outside the gene matches. Germline CDR1 is KGHSH and CDR2 is LQKENI. This CDR3 comprises 19 residues. The CDR3 loop reads CASSPMGLADTTILHEQYF. CDR3 nucleotides: TGTGCCAGCTCACCGATGGGACTAGCAGATACAACAATCCTCCACGAGCAGTACTTC.

There are a few counts of this clone. The chain employs TRBV6-1 and TRBJ1-5; D is possibly TRBD1 (6 bases). The germline gives CDR1 MNHNS, CDR2 SASEGT. The CDR3 length is 14 residues. Trimming pared 5 bases from V and 4 bases from J, leaving 12 bases between. The CDR3 spells CASSPDSKNQPQHF. Here the CDR3 DNA reads TGTGCCAGCAGTCCGGACAGTAAGAATCAGCCCCAGCATTTT.

This clone was counted a few times. The V call is TRBV7-2, the J call TRBJ2-1, with 9 nucleotides matching TRBD2. CDR3 length: 15 residues. V trimming: 3 bases; J trimming: 9 bases; junction bases outside the gene matches: 9. The germline gives CDR1 SGHTA, CDR2 FQGNSA. DNA for the CDR3: TGTGCCAGCAGCTTGAATAGCGGGAGCTGGCGTGAGCAGTTCTTC. Its translation: CASSLNSGSWREQFF.

V is TRBV6-1 and J is TRBJ2-6, with D possibly being TRBD2 (6 bases). The CDR3 length is 15 residues. Germline values: CDR1 MNHNS, CDR2 SASEGT. Deletions cut 7 bases from V and 2 bases from J, with 12 bases between. The CDR3 nucleotides are TGTGCCAGCAAGGAGGGCCCCACTGGGGCCAACGTCCTGACTTTC. This gives the protein CASKEGPTGANVLTF.

The chain uses TRBV7-2 and TRBJ2-7; 7 bases agree with TRBD1. The V and J ends lost 5 bases and 6 bases, in that order; junction bases with no gene match: 16. The length of the CDR3 is 16 residues. Germline values: CDR1 SGHTA, CDR2 FQGNSA. The chain's CDR3 is CASSPNPGTVGSEQYF. The DNA for the CDR3 is TGTGCCAGCAGCCCCAACCCCGGGACAGTTGGATCCGAGCAGTACTTC.

The V gene is TRBV10-3, the J gene TRBJ2-3; D perhaps matches TRBD2 (7 bases). Germline V CDR1 and CDR2: ENHRY, SYGVKD. Trimming stripped 10 bases from V and 0 bases from J, with 14 bases between. The CDR3 runs to 14 residues. In nucleotides, the CDR3 is TGTGCCACACACAGGGAGGGGAGCACAGATACGCAGTATTTT. Protein product: CATHREGSTDTQYF.

In regard to this clone: This same CDR3 is encoded by further DNA sequences in the sample. The V and J genes are TRBV4-1 and TRBJ1-1, with D possibly matching TRBD1 (5 bases). CDR3 length: 16 amino acids. CDR1 is MGHRA and CDR2 is YSYEKL in the germline V gene. V was cut by 0 bases and J by 1 base, with 12 bases left in between. CDR3 nucleotide sequence: TGCGCCAGCAGCCAAGATCAACGGGGGACGAACACTGAAGCTTTCTTT. Amino acids: CASSQDQRGTNTEAFF.

The chain combines TRBV6-4 with TRBJ1-2, with TRBD1 as a possible D gene (5 bases). The CDR3 has 15 residues. V was pared by 3 bases and J by 0 bases, with 11 bases between. Germline CDR1 is MRHNA and CDR2 is SNTAGT. The CDR3 coding sequence is TGTGCCAGCAGTGAATACACAGGAGCTAACTATGGCTACACCTTC. This codes for CASSEYTGANYGYTF.

The chain links TRBV5-1 to TRBJ2-1; 7 bases align to TRBD1. The CDR3 consists of 14 residues. The V gene end was trimmed by 3 bases and the J gene end by 10 bases; junction bases not matched to a gene: 10. Germline loops: CDR1 SGHRS, CDR2 YFSETQ. In nucleotides, the CDR3 is TGCGCCAGCAGCTCCCACCGACAGGGTTTGGAGCAGTTCTTC. It encodes CASSSHRQGLEQFF.

The rearrangement links TRBV5-1 to TRBJ2-5; 9 nucleotides align to TRBD2. Germline CDR1 and CDR2: SGHRS and YFSETQ. CDR3 length equals 14 residues. Trimming cost V 1 base and J 5 bases; bases outside gene matches: 3. DNA for the CDR3: TGCGCCAGCAGCTTGAAAACTAGCGGGGAGACCCAGTACTTC. Protein product: CASSLKTSGETQYF. Drawing the rest from reference TRBV5-1 and TRBJ2-5, the complete variable domain is KAGVTQTPRYLIKTRGQQVTLSCSPISGHRSVSWYQQTPGQGLQFLFEYFSETQRNKGNFPGRFSGRQFSNSRSEMNVSTLELGDSALYLCASSLKTSGETQYFGPGTRLLVL.

The V and J genes are TRBV10-1 and TRBJ2-2; 7 bases are a match to TRBD1. V gave up 5 bases and J gave up 2 bases; unmatched junction bases: 5. The CDR3 length is 15 residues. CDR1 and CDR2 from the germline V gene are WNHNN and SYGVQD (reference sequence). The CDR3: CASSRNRGNTGELFF. CDR3 sequence (DNA): TGCGCCAGCAGTAGGAACAGGGGAAACACCGGGGAGCTGTTTTTT.

CDR3 amino acids: CASSPSPRHEQYF. The CDR3 nucleotides are TGTGCCAGCTCACCCAGTCCCCGCCACGAGCAGTACTTC. This chain uses TRBV18 with TRBJ2-7, with no clear D. CDR1 is KGHSH and CDR2 is LQKENI in the germline V gene. This CDR3 comprises 13 residues. Deletions cut 3 bases from V and 5 bases from J, with 11 bases between.

The gene calls are TRBV7-2 and TRBJ2-7; the D call may be TRBD1 or TRBD2 (6 bases each). The CDR3 covers 15 residues. V shed 1 base and J shed 7 bases, with 17 bases lying between them. From germline, CDR1 is SGHTA and CDR2 FQGNSA. CDR3 sequence: CASSLGGAQVQEQYF. The DNA for the CDR3 is TGTGCCAGCAGCTTAGGGGGGGCTCAGGTACAAGAGCAGTACTTC.

CDR3 sequence: CASSESPGNTIYF. The CDR3 DNA sequence: TGCGCCAGCAGCGAAAGTCCCGGAAACACCATATATTTT. The chain combines TRBV5-1 with TRBJ1-3; D unclear. The CDR3 contains 13 residues. V lost 4 bases, J lost 4 bases, and 9 bases lay in between. Germline CDR1 SGHRS, CDR2 YFSETQ. The complete variable domain, with remaining parts taken from reference TRBV5-1 and TRBJ1-3, reads KAGVTQTPRYLIKTRGQQVTLSCSPISGHRSVSWYQQTPGQGLQFLFEYFSETQRNKGNFPGRFSGRQFSNSRSEMNVSTLELGDSALYLCASSESPGNTIYFGEGSWLTVV.

The chain recombines TRBV11-3 with TRBJ2-1; 15 nucleotides agree with TRBD2. The CDR3 sequence is 17 residues long. Germline CDR1 is SGHNT and CDR2 is YENEEA. V gave up 5 bases and J gave up 8 bases; unmatched junction bases: 10. The CDR3 DNA follows: TGTGCCAGCAGCCACAGGACTAGCGGGAGGGCCGAGTATGAGCAGTTCTTC. This codes for CASSHRTSGRAEYEQFF.

J is TRBJ1-3 and V is TRBV19; no definite D call. Germline CDR1 LNHDA, CDR2 SQIVND (reference sequence). V shed 7 bases and J shed 0 bases, with 4 bases lying between them. This CDR3 is built from 12 residues. DNA for the CDR3: TGTGCCAGTACCGGCTCTGGAAACACCATATATTTT. As protein: CASTGSGNTIYF.

This clone was observed a handful of times. V gene TRBV30 combines with J gene TRBJ1-6, with D possibly matching TRBD1 (5 bases). The CDR3 is 15 residues long. Germline V gene lookup returns CDR1 GTSNPN and CDR2 SVGIG (reference sequence). Trimming took 6 bases from V and 11 from J, leaving 23 bases between them. This CDR3 reads CACPAGFYGGTPLHF. The CDR3 DNA follows: TGTGCCTGCCCCGCCGGCTTTTACGGGGGAACACCCCTCCACTTT.

The chain has TRBV21-1 and TRBJ2-7; the DNA was not used to check the table's D call, TRBD1. TRBV21-1 is a pseudogene locus. The CDR3 has 14 amino acids. CDR3 residues: CASSCRDRDYEQYF. CDR3 DNA: TGTGCCAGCAGCTGCCGGGACAGAGACTACGAGCAGTACTTC.

This clone was observed a few times. The genes are TRBV10-3 and TRBJ1-2, with D tentatively TRBD1 (6 bases). The germline V gene encodes CDR1 ENHRY and CDR2 SYGVKD. The V end lost 5 bases, the J end lost 6 bases, and 16 bases lay between the germline ends. The CDR3 has 14 amino acids. The CDR3 DNA follows: TGTGCCATCAGTTCAGAGGGGGAACGGGATGGCTACACCTTC. It encodes CAISSEGERDGYTF.

The rearrangement links TRBV5-6 to TRBJ2-1, with D tentatively TRBD1 (6 bases). Trimming stripped 4 bases from V and 8 bases from J, with 22 bases between. CDR1 is SGHDT and CDR2 is YYEEEE in the germline V gene. The CDR3 spans 16 residues. CDR3 bases: TGTGCCAGCAGCCCCATGGATCTGAGGGGGATGGATGAGCAGTTCTTC. This encodes CASSPMDLRGMDEQFF.

J is TRBJ2-2 and V is TRBV5-5; TRBD2 matches at 9 bases. Germline CDR1 reads SGHKS; CDR2 reads YYEKEE (reference sequence). The trim removed 0 bases at V and 0 bases at J, leaving 0 bases unmatched. The CDR3 loop spans 16 amino acids. CDR3 loop: CASSLGLAANTGELFF. The CDR3 region has the DNA TGTGCCAGCAGCTTGGGACTAGCGGCGAACACCGGGGAGCTGTTTTTT.

This chain joins TRBV7-2 and TRBJ1-6; weak D call: TRBD1 (5 bases). CDR1 and CDR2 from the germline V gene are SGHTA and FQGNSA. The V and J ends lost 1 base and 8 bases respectively, with 12 bases between them. This CDR3 spans 15 amino acids. CDR3 sequence reads: CASSLDGREYSPLHF. Here the CDR3 DNA reads TGTGCCAGCAGCTTAGATGGCAGGGAATATTCACCCCTCCACTTT.

The chain links TRBV5-4 to TRBJ1-1; D is perhaps TRBD1 (6 bases). Trimming cost V 3 bases and J 7 bases, with 13 bases left between them. Germline-derived CDR1 and CDR2 are SGHNT and YYREEE (reference sequence). The CDR3 has 13 amino acids. This CDR3 is CASSSPNRDEAFF. Written as DNA, the CDR3 is TGTGCCAGCAGCTCCCCCAACAGGGATGAAGCTTTCTTT. Looking up the rest from reference TRBV5-4 and TRBJ1-1 gives the full variable domain: ETGVTQSPTHLIKTRGQQVTLRCSSQSGHNTVSWYQQALGQGPQFIFQYYREEENGRGNFPPRFSGLQFPNYSSELNVNALELDDSALYLCASSSPNRDEAFFGQGTRLTVV.